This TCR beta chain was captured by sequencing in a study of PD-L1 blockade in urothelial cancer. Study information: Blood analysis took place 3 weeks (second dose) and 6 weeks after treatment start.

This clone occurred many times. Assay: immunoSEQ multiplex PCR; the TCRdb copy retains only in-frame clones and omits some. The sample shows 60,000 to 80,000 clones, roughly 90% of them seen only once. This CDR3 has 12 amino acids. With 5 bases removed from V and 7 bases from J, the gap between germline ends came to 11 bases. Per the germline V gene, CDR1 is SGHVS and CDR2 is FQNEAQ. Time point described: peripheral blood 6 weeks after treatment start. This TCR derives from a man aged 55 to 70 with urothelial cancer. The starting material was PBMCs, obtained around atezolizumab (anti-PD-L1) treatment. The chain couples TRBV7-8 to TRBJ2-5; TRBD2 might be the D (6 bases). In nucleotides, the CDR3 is TGTGCCAGCAGCCCGCGGCGGGGGACCCAGTACTTC. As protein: CASSPRRGTQYF.